The present T cell receptor beta chain was sequenced within a study of early T cells in non-severe SARS-CoV-2 infection. At the level of the study: Sequencing was performed on bulk RNA from unsorted whole blood, leaving chains unpaired.

At least ten counts were recorded for this clonotype. Separate cDNA molecules each had unique molecular identifiers attached to them. One entry per CDR3 protein, called by TCRdb with MiXCR from the 5' RACE reads. The sample includes more than 65,000 distinct CDR3 sequences, less than 15% seen only once; the top ten take 4.5% to 6.5%. V was cut by 0 bases and J by 0 bases, with 21 bases left in between. The CDR3 consists of 20 residues. Input material: whole blood. The chain has TRBV12-3 or TRBV12-4 and TRBJ1-5, with D unclear. The sequence was collected from an adult who was a healthcare worker with PCR-confirmed SARS-CoV-2 infection or an uninfected control (not recorded which). The chain's CDR3 is CASSLAPGRSGGDSNQPQHF. In DNA form, the CDR3 reads TGTGCCAGCAGTTTAGCCCCCGGGAGAAGTGGAGGAGATAGCAATCAGCCCCAGCATTTT.